This TCR beta chain appears in the sequencing data of a study of blood T cells in healthy people across ages. Donors gave 9 to 10 milliliters of peripheral blood apiece. PBMCs numbering at least 6 million were isolated per sample. A second PCR, run for about 6 to 11 cycles, used a sample-barcoded 5' primer plus a J-beta primer mix. TCRdb ran MiXCR on the 5' RACE reads and lists one entry per CDR3 protein. Here the sample spans more than 800,000 distinct CDR3 sequences, less than 50% being singletons. Germline loops: CDR1 SQVTM, CDR2 ANQGSEA. This CDR3 has 14 amino acids. Trimming took 1 base from V and 13 from J; bases not matched to a gene: 11. This clonotype has only a few counts.

The chain joins TRBV29-1 to TRBJ1-2; 11 bases line up with TRBD1. Sequencing was carried out using blood. This TCR was recovered from a woman aged 55-69 years in good health. This CDR3 is CSVEGASGTGGVTF. In DNA form, the CDR3 reads TGCAGCGTTGAAGGTGCGTCGGGGACAGGGGGTGTCACCTTC.